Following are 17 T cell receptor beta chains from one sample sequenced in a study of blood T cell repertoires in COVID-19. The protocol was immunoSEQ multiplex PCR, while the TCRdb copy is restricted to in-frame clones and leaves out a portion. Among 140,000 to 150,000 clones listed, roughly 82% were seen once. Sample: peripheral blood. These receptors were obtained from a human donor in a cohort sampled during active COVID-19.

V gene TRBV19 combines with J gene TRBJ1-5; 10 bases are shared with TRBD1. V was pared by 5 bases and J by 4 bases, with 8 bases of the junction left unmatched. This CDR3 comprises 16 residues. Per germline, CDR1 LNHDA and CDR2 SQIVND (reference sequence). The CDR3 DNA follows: TGTGCCAGTAGTGGATGGACAGGGGGTTATAATCAGCCCCAGCATTTT. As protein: CASSGWTGGYNQPQHF.

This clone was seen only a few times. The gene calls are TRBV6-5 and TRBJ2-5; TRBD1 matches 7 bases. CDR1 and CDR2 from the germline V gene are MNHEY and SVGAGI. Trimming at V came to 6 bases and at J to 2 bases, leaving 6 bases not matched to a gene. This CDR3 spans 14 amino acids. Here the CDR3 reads CASRRGQEQETQYF. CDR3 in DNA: TGTGCCAGCAGGAGAGGACAGGAACAAGAGACCCAGTACTTC.

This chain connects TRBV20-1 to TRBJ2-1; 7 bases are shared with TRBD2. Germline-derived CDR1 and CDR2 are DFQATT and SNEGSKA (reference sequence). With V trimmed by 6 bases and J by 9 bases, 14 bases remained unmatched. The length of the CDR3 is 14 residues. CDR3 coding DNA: TGCAGTGCCAGTAGCGGACTAACGGGGGGTGAGCAGTTCTTC. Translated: CSASSGLTGGEQFF.

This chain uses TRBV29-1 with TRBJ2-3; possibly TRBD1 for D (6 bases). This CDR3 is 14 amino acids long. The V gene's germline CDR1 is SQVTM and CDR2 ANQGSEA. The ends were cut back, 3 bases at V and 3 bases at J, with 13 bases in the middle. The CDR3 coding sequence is TGCAGCGTTGATTCAGGGGTTCTAACAGATACGCAGTATTTT. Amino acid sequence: CSVDSGVLTDTQYF.

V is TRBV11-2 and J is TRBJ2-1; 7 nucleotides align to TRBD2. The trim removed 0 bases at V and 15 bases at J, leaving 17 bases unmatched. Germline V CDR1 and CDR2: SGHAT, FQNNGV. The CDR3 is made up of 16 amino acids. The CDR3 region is CASSLDAGLVDSGLFF. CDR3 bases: TGTGCCAGCAGCTTAGACGCCGGACTAGTGGATTCAGGGCTGTTCTTC.

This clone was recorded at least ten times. The CDR3 sequence is CASSQGAGKAFF. In DNA form, the CDR3 reads TGTGCCAGCAGCCAAGGAGCAGGCAAAGCTTTCTTT. The chain is built from TRBV3-1 (or the pseudogene TRBV3-2) and TRBJ1-1; D is ambiguous. The CDR3 has 12 residues. Trimming cost V 1 base and J 9 bases, with 9 bases left between them. Per the germline V gene, CDR1 is LGHDT and CDR2 is YNNKEL (reference sequence).

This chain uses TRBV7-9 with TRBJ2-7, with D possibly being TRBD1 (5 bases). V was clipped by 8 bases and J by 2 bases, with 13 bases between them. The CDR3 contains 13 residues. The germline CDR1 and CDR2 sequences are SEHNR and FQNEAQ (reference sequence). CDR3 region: CASQDTRTYEQYF. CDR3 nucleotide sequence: TGTGCCAGCCAGGACACACGAACCTACGAGCAGTACTTC.

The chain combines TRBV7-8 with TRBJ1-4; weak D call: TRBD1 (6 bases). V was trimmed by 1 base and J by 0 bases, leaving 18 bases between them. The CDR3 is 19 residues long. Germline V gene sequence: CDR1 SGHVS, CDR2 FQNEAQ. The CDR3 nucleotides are TGTGCCAGCAGCTTAGGAGGGGGTTTAGGGAGGGCAACTAATGAAAAACTGTTTTTT. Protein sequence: CASSLGGGLGRATNEKLFF.

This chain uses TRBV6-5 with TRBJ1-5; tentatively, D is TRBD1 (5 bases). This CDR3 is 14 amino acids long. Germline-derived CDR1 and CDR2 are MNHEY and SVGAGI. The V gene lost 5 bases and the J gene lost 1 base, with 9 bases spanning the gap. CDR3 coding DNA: TGTGCCAGCAGTACCAGACAGAGCAATCAGCCCCAGCATTTT. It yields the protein CASSTRQSNQPQHF.

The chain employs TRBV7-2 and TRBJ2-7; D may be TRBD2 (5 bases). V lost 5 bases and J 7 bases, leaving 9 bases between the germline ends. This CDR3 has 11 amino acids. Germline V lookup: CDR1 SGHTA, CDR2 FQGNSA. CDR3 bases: TGTGCCAGCAGCATCACTAGGGAGCAGTACTTC. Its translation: CASSITREQYF.

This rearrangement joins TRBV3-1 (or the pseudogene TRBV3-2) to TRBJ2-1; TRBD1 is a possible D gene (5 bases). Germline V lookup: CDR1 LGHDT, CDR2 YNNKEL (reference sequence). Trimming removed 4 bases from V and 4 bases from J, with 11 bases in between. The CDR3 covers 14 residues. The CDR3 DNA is TGTGCCAGCAGCCGTTTGACAGATTACAATGAGCAGTTCTTC. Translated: CASSRLTDYNEQFF.

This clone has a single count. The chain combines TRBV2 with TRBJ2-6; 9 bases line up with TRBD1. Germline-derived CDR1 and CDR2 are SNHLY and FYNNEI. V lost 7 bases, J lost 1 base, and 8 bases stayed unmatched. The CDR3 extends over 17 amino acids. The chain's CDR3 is CASTFGTGSSGANVLTF. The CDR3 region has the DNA TGTGCCAGCACCTTCGGGACAGGGTCGTCTGGGGCCAACGTCCTGACTTTC.

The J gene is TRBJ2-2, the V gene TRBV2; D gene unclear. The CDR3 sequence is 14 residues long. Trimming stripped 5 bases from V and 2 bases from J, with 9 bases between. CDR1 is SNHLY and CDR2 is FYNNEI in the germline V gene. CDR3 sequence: CASSIHSNTGELFF. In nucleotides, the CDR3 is TGTGCCAGCAGTATCCACAGTAACACCGGGGAGCTGTTTTTT.

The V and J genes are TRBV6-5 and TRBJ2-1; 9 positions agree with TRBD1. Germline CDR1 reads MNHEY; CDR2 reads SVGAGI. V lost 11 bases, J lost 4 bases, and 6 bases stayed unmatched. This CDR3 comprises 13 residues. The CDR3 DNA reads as TGTGCCGGCGGGACAGGGCTTTACAATGAGCAGTTCTTC. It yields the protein CAGGTGLYNEQFF.

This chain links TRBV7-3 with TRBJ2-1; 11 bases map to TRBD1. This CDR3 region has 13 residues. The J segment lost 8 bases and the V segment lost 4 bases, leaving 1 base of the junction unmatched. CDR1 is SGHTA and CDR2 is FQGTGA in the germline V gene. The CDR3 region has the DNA TGTGCCAGCAGCTGGGACAGGGGGGATGAGCAGTTCTTC. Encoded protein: CASSWDRGDEQFF.

CDR3 region: CASSLTGTGPNPSYNEQFF. CDR3 coding DNA: TGTGCCAGCAGCTTAACCGGGACAGGGCCCAACCCCTCCTACAATGAGCAGTTCTTC. The chain joins TRBV7-8 to TRBJ2-1; 9 bases are a match to TRBD1. Trimming took 2 bases from V and 0 from J; bases not matched to a gene: 11. The germline CDR1 and CDR2 sequences are SGHVS and FQNEAQ. The CDR3 contains 19 residues.

The CDR3 sequence: CASTKGLAGGHALNEQFF. CDR3 bases: TGTGCCAGTACCAAGGGACTAGCGGGAGGCCACGCGCTCAATGAGCAGTTCTTC. The genes are TRBV19 and TRBJ2-1, with 15 bases identical to TRBD2. V lost 7 bases to trimming and J lost 6 bases; unmatched junction nucleotides: 13. Germline lookup yields CDR1 LNHDA and CDR2 SQIVND (reference sequence). CDR3 length: 18 amino acids.